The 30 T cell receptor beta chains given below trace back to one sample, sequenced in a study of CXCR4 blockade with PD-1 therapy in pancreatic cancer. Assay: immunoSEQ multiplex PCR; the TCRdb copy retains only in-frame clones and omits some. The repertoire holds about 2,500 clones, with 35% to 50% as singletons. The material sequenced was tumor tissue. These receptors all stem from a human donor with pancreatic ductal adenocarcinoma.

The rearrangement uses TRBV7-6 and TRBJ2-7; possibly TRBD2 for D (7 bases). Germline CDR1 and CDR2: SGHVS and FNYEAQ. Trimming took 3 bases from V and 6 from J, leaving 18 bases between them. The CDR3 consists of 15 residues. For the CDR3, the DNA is TGTGCCAGCAGCTTGGTGGAGGGGGGGCATAGCGAGCAGTACTTC. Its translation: CASSLVEGGHSEQYF.

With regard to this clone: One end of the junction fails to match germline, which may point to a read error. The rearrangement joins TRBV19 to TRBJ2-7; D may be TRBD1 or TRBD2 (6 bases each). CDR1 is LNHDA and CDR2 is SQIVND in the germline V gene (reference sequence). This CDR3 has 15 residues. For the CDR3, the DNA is TGTGCTAGTAGTCCTCCTCTACAGGGAGGCCACGAGCAGTACTTC. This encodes CASSPPLQGGHEQYF.

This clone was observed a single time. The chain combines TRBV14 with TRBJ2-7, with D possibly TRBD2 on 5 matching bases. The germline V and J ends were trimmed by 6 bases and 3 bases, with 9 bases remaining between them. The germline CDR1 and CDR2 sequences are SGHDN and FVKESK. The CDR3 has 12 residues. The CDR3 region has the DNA TGTGCCAGCAGTGAGACTAACTACGAGCAGTACTTC. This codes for CASSETNYEQYF.

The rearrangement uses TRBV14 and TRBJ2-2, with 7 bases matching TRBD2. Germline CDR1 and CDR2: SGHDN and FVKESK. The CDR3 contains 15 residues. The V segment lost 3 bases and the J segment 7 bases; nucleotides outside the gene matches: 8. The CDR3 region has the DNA TGTGCCAGCAGCCACAATACACTAGCGATCGGGGAGCTGTTTTTT. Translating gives CASSHNTLAIGELFF.

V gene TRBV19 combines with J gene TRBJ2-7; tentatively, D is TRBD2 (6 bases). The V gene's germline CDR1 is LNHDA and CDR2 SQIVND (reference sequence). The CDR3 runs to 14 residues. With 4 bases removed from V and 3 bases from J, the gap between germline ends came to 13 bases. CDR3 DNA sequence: TGTGCCAGTAGTACGGGACTCGGTCGCTACGAGCAGTACTTC. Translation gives CASSTGLGRYEQYF.

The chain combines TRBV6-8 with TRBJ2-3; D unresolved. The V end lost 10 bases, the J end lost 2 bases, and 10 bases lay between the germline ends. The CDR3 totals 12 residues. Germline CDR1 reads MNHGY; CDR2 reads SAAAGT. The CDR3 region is CATSSNTDTQYF. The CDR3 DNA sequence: TGTGCCACCTCTTCCAACACAGATACGCAGTATTTT.

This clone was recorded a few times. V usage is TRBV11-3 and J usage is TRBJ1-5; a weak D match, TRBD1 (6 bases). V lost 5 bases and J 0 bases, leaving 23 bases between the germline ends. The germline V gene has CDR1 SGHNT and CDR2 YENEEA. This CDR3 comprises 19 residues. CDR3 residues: CASSPRTEAPLYSNQPQHF. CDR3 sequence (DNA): TGTGCCAGCAGCCCCCGGACAGAGGCGCCCCTATATAGCAATCAGCCCCAGCATTTT. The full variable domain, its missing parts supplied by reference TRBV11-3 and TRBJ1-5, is EAGVVQSPRYKIIEKKQPVAFWCNPISGHNTLYWYLQNLGQGPELLIRYENEEAVDDSQLPKDRFSAERLKGVDSTLKIQPAELGDSAVYLCASSPRTEAPLYSNQPQHFGDGTRLSIL.

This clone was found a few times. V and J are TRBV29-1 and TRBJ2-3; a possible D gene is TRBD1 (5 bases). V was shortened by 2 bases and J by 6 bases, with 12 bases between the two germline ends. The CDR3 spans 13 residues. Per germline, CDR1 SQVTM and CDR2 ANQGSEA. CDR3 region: CSVETQGRDTQYF. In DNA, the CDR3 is TGCAGCGTTGAAACTCAGGGAAGGGATACGCAGTATTTT.

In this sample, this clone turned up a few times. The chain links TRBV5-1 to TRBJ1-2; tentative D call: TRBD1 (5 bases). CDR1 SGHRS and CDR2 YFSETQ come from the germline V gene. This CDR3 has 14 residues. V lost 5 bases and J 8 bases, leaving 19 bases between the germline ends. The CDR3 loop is CASRPGGGVGGYTF. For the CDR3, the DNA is TGCGCCAGCAGACCGGGCGGAGGGGTCGGAGGCTACACCTTC.

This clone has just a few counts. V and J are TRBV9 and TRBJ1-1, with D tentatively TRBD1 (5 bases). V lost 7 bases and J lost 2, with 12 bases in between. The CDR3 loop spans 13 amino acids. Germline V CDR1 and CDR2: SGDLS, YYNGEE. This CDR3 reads CASDRDPNTEAFF. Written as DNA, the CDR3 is TGTGCCAGCGACAGAGATCCTAACACTGAAGCTTTCTTT.

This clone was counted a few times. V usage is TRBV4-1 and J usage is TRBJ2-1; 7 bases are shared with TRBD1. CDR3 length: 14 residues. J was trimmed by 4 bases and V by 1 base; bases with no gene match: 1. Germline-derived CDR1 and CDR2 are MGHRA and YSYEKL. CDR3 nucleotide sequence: TGCGCCAGCAGCCAAGGGACAGGTTACAATGAGCAGTTCTTC. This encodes CASSQGTGYNEQFF.

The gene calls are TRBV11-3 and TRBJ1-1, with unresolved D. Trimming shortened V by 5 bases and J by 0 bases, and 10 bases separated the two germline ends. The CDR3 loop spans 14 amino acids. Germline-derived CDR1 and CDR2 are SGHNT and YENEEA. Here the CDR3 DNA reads TGTGCCAGCAGCCCCACAGTCATGAACACTGAAGCTTTCTTT. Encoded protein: CASSPTVMNTEAFF.

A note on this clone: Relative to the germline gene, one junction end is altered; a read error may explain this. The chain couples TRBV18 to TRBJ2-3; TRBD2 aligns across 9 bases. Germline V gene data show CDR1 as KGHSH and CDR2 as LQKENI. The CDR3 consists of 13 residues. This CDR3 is CASSPLPQREVLF. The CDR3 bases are TGTGCCAGCTCACCTTTGCCCCAGCGGGAGGTCCTTTTT.

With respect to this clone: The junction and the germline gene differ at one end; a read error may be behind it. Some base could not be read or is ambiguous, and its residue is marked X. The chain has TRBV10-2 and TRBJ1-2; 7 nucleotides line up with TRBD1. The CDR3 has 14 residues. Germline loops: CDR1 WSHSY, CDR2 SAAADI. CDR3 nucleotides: TGCGCCAGCAGTGAGGGGACAGCGACCTATGGCTAYACCTTC. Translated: CASSEGTATYGXTF. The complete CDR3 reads CASSEGTATYGYTF.

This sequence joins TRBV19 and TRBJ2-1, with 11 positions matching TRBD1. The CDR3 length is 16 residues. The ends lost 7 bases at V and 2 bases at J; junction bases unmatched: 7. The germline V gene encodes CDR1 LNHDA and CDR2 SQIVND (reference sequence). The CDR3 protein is CASTGQGAQAYNEQFF. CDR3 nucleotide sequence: TGTGCCAGTACCGGACAGGGGGCCCAGGCCTACAATGAGCAGTTCTTC.

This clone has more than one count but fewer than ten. DNA of the CDR3: TGCGCCAGCAGCTCAGGACAGGGCCCCGGCCTCTATGGCTACACCTTC. Translation gives CASSSGQGPGLYGYTF. The rearrangement uses TRBV5-1 and TRBJ1-2, with TRBD1 matching over 8 bases. The germline V gene has CDR1 SGHRS and CDR2 YFSETQ. The CDR3 consists of 16 residues. Germline trimming cut 3 bases from V and 4 bases from J; bases unmatched to any gene: 11.

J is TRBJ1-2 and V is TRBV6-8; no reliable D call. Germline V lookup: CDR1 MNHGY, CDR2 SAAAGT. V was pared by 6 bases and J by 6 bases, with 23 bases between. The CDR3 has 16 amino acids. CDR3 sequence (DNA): TGTGCCAGCAGCCCGTTTGAGGACCGCACCAACGATGGCTACACCTTC. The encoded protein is CASSPFEDRTNDGYTF.

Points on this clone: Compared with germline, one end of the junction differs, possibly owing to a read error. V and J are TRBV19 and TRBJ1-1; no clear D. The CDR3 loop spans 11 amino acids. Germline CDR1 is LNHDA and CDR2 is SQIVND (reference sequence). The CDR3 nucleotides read TGTGCCAGTAGTATAGGGGAGGTAAAATCCTTT. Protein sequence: CASSIGEVKSF.

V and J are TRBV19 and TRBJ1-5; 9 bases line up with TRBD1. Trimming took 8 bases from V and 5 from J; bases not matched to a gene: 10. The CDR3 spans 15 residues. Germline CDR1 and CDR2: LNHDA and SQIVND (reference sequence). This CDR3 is CASYPGTGFDQPQHF. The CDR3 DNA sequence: TGTGCCAGTTATCCCGGGACAGGGTTCGATCAGCCCCAGCATTTT.

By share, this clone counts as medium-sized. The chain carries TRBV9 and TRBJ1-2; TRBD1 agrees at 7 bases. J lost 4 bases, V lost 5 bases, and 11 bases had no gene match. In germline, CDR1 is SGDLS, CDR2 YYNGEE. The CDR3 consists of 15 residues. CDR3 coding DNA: TGTGCCAGCAGTGAAGCGCTTGGGACAGTCTATGGCTACACCTTC. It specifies CASSEALGTVYGYTF.

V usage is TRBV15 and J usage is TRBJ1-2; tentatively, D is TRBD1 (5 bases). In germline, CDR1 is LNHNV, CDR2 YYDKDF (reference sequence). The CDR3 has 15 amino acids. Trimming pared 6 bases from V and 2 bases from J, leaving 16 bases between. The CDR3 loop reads CATSIRQPGNYGYTF. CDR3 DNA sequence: TGTGCCACCAGTATTAGACAGCCCGGCAACTATGGCTACACCTTC.

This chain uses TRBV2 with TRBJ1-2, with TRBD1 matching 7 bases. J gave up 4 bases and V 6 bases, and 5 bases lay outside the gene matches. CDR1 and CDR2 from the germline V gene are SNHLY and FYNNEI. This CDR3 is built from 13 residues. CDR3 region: CASRTQGGYGYTF. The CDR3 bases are TGTGCCAGCAGAACGCAGGGGGGCTATGGCTACACCTTC.

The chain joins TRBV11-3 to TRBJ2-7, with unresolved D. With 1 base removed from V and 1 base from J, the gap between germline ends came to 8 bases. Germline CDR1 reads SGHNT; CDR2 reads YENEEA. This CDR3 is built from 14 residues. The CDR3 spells CASSLGLRSYEQYF. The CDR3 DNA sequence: TGTGCCAGCAGCTTAGGACTTCGATCCTACGAGCAGTACTTC.

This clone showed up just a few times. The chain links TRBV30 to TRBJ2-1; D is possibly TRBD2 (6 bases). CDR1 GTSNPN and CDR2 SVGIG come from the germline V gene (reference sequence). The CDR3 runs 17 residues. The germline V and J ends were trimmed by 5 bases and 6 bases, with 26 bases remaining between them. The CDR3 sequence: CAWVPTPLAPSGNEQFF. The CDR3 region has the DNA TGTGCCTGGGTTCCAACGCCTCTAGCGCCGTCGGGCAATGAGCAGTTCTTC.

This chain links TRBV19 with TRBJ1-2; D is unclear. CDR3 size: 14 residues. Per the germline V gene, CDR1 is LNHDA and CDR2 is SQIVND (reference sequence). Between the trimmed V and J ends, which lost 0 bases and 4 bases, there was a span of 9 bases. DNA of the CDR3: TGTGCCAGTAGTATAGAGGGAGGAGCCTATGGCTACACCTTC. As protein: CASSIEGGAYGYTF.

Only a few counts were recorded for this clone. The CDR3 DNA reads as TGTGCCAGCATGGTTCCGGGACACCGGAACACTGAAGCTTTCTTT. As protein: CASMVPGHRNTEAFF. The chain uses TRBV12-5 and TRBJ1-1, with D maybe TRBD1 (6 bases). From germline, CDR1 is LGHNT and CDR2 FRNRAP. The CDR3 has 15 residues.

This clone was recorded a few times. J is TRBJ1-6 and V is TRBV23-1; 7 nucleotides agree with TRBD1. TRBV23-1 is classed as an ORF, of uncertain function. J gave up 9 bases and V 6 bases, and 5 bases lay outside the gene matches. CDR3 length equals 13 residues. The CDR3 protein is CASRDRDGSPLHF. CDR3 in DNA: TGCGCCAGCAGAGACAGGGACGGTTCACCCCTCCACTTT.

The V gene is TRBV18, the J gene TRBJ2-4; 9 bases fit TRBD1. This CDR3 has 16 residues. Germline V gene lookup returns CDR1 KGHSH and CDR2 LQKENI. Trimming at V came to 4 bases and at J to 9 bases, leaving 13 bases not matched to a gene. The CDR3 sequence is CASSLSGDRVPGIQYF. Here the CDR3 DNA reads TGTGCCAGCTCACTATCGGGGGACAGGGTCCCGGGCATTCAGTACTTC.

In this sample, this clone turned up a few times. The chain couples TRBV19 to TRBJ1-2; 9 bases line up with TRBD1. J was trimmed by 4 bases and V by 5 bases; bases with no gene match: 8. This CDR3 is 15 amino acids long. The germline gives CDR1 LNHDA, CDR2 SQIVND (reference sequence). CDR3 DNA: TGTGCCAGTAGTGAACGACAGGGGGGGATCTATGGCTACACCTTC. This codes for CASSERQGGIYGYTF.

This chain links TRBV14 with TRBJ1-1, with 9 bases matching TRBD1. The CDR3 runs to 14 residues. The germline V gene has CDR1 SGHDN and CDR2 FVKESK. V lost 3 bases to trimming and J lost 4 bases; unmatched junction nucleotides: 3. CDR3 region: CASSQGQGPTEAFF. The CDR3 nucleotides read TGTGCCAGCAGCCAGGGACAGGGACCCACTGAAGCTTTCTTT. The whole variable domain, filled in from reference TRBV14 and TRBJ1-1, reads EAGVTQFPSHSVIEKGQTVTLRCDPISGHDNLYWYRRVMGKEIKFLLHFVKESKQDESGMPNNRFLAERTGGTYSTLKVQPAELEDSGVYFCASSQGQGPTEAFFGQGTRLTVV.